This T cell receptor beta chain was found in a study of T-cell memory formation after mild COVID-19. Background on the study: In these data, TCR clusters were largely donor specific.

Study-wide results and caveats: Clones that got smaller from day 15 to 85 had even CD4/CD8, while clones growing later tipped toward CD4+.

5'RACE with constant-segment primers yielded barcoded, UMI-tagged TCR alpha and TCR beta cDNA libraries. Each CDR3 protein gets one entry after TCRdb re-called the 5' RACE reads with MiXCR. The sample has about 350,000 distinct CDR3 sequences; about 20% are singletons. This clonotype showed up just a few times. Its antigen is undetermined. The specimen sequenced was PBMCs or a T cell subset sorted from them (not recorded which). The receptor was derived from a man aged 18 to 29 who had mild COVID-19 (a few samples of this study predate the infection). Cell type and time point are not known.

The CDR3 spells CAWSGQGNTDTQYF. Here the CDR3 DNA reads TGTGCCTGGAGTGGACAGGGTAACACAGATACGCAGTATTTT. The chain recombines TRBV30 with TRBJ2-3, with 7 bases identical to TRBD1. Germline loops: CDR1 GTSNPN, CDR2 SVGIG (reference sequence). Unmatched junction bases numbered 3, after V lost 1 base and J lost 2 bases. This CDR3 comprises 14 residues.